These T cell receptor beta chains were read from a single sample in a study of T cells after yellow fever vaccination. A single record per CDR3 protein comes from TCRdb applying MiXCR to the 5' RACE reads. Counted here are 200,000 to 300,000 distinct CDR3 sequences, approximately 6.7% occurring once; the ten biggest clones make up approximately 1.1%. The material was CD4+ T cells sorted from PBMCs, obtained on the day of the yellow fever booster vaccination. These receptor sequences come from a man aged 25-45 years who received the YFV17D yellow fever vaccine. Both conserved end residues are part of each CDR3. The D gene is left open where the match is weak. Size is omitted from some rows. Given values are once, few, many or a class for expanded clones.

d_gene	abundance	v_gene	j_gene	CDR3aa	CDR3nt
TRBD2	many	TRBV14	TRBJ2-1	CASSQDLRTSGSNEQFF	TGTGCCAGCAGCCAAGATCTCCGGACTAGCGGGAGTAATGAGCAGTTCTTC
-	many	TRBV20-1	TRBJ2-3	CSASAEYTDTQYF	TGCAGTGCTAGCGCCGAATACACAGATACGCAGTATTTT
TRBD2	few	TRBV4-3	TRBJ2-3	CASSQDIREGLSDTQYF	TGCGCCAGCAGCCAAGATATAAGGGAGGGCCTGTCAGATACGCAGTATTTT
-	many	TRBV7-2	TRBJ1-2	CASSLASENYGYTF	TGTGCCAGCAGCTTAGCGTCAGAAAACTATGGCTACACCTTC
TRBD2	few	TRBV7-2	TRBJ2-3	CASSGLAGGPDTQYF	TGTGCCAGCAGCGGTCTAGCGGGAGGGCCGGATACGCAGTATTTT
-	many	TRBV12-3/TRBV12-4	TRBJ2-2	CASSFDSGELFF	TGTGCCAGCAGCTTTGACTCCGGGGAGCTGTTTTTT
TRBD2	many	TRBV12-3/TRBV12-4	TRBJ2-7	CASSPGTRFYEQYF	TGTGCCAGCAGTCCGGGGACTAGATTCTACGAGCAGTACTTC
TRBD1	-	TRBV5-5	TRBJ2-7	CASSPTGKDEYEQYF	TGTGCCAGCAGCCCGACAGGGAAAGATGAGTACGAGCAGTACTTC
-	few	TRBV4-2	TRBJ1-2	CASSQDQAPGYTF	TGTGCCAGCAGCCAAGATCAGGCTCCTGGCTACACCTTC
-	-	TRBV29-1	TRBJ2-2	CSVTFQNTGELFF	TGCAGCGTTACGTTTCAGAACACCGGGGAGCTGTTTTTT
-	many	TRBV20-1	TRBJ2-5	CSAPTPGWRQETQYF	TGCAGTGCCCCGACTCCAGGGTGGAGACAAGAGACCCAGTACTTC
-	few	TRBV15	TRBJ2-7	CNEKGGRCNEQYF	TGTAACGAAAAGGGGGGGAGGTGCAACGAGCAGTACTTC
-	few	TRBV6-5	TRBJ2-2	CASSYSGTNTGELFF	TGTGCCAGCAGTTATTCCGGGACCAACACCGGGGAGCTGTTTTTT
TRBD2	-	TRBV14	TRBJ2-3	CASSPSRPGLADTQYF	TGTGCCAGCAGCCCCTCTCGGCCGGGACTAGCGGATACGCAGTATTTT
TRBD1	many	TRBV20-1	TRBJ2-2	CSAPDRAGELFF	TGCAGTGCTCCGGACAGGGCGGGGGAGCTGTTTTTT
TRBD1	many	TRBV6-1	TRBJ1-1	CASREIGQGAVYTEAFF	TGTGCCAGCAGGGAGATCGGACAGGGGGCGGTTTACACTGAAGCTTTCTTT
TRBD1	-	TRBV7-3	TRBJ1-6	CASSKTGLDSPLHF	TGTGCCAGCAGCAAGACAGGGTTGGATTCACCCCTCCACTTT
TRBD1	few	TRBV5-1	TRBJ2-7	CASSPSAQGVEYEQYF	TGCGCCAGCAGCCCCTCCGCGCAGGGGGTCGAGTACGAGCAGTACTTC
-	-	TRBV10-3	TRBJ1-4	CAISETRETRAPNEKLFF	TGTGCCATCAGTGAGACCCGGGAAACTCGAGCTCCTAATGAAAAACTGTTTTTT
-	many	TRBV20-1	TRBJ2-7	CSATGPYEQYF	TGCAGTGCCACCGGACCTTACGAGCAGTACTTC
-	many	TRBV7-9	TRBJ2-3	CASSLLRGGSTDTQYF	TGTGCCAGCAGCTTGCTTAGGGGCGGGAGCACAGATACGCAGTATTTT
TRBD2	-	TRBV6-1	TRBJ2-1	CASGEKSGRYNEQFF	TGTGCCAGCGGAGAGAAGAGCGGGAGATACAATGAGCAGTTCTTC
TRBD1	few	TRBV29-1	TRBJ2-7	CSASGTGVYEQYF	TGCAGCGCCTCCGGGACAGGGGTCTACGAGCAGTACTTC
-	-	TRBV27	TRBJ2-3	CATHGNGGLDTQYF	TGTGCCACTCACGGGAACGGCGGGCTAGATACGCAGTATTTT
-	few	TRBV5-1	TRBJ1-4	CASSLEANEKLFF	TGCGCCAGCAGCTTGGAGGCTAATGAAAAACTGTTTTTT
TRBD2	-	TRBV19	TRBJ2-2	CASSWGGRELFF	TGTGCCAGTAGTTGGGGGGGGAGGGAGCTGTTTTTT
TRBD1	-	TRBV4-2	TRBJ1-2	CASSQDEGTAHYGYTF	TGTGCCAGCAGCCAAGATGAAGGGACAGCACACTATGGCTACACCTTC
-	few	TRBV5-1	TRBJ2-7	CASSLTSTPYEQYF	TGCGCCAGCAGCTTGACCAGCACCCCCTACGAGCAGTACTTC
TRBD1	many	TRBV20-1	TRBJ2-4	CSARDRAWPENIQYF	TGCAGTGCAAGGGACAGGGCTTGGCCGGAAAACATTCAGTACTTC
TRBD1	few	TRBV7-9	TRBJ2-3	CASSLGTGLLGPDTQYF	TGTGCCAGCAGCTTAGGGACAGGACTTCTTGGGCCAGATACGCAGTATTTT
TRBD1	few	TRBV12-3/TRBV12-4	TRBJ1-4	CASTTWGRGRGKLFF	TGTGCCAGCACTACGTGGGGCAGGGGGCGGGGAAAACTGTTTTTT
-	few	TRBV30	TRBJ1-1	CAWRRVYTEAFF	TGTGCCTGGAGAAGAGTCTACACTGAAGCTTTCTTT
-	-	TRBV7-9	TRBJ1-5	CASSYSSNQPQHF	TGTGCCAGCAGCTACAGTAGCAATCAGCCCCAGCATTTT
TRBD2	few	TRBV18	TRBJ2-5	CASSPLAGDGTQYF	TGTGCCAGCTCACCCCTAGCGGGAGATGGTACCCAGTACTTC
TRBD1	-	TRBV2	TRBJ2-3	CASKLDRDSTDTQYF	TGTGCCAGCAAATTGGACAGGGACAGCACAGATACGCAGTATTTT
-	few	TRBV20-1	TRBJ2-5	CSAPHGKETQYF	TGCAGTGCTCCCCATGGAAAAGAGACCCAGTACTTC
TRBD2	-	TRBV20-1	TRBJ2-1	CSARERTSGRFEQFF	TGCAGTGCTAGAGAAAGGACTAGCGGGAGGTTTGAGCAGTTCTTC
-	-	TRBV12-3/TRBV12-4	TRBJ2-2	CASSLKQTGELFF	TGTGCCAGCAGTTTAAAGCAGACCGGGGAGCTGTTTTTT
-	-	TRBV30	TRBJ2-3	CAWSLWSSTDTQYF	TGTGCCTGGAGCCTATGGTCTAGCACAGATACGCAGTATTTT
TRBD1	few	TRBV5-1	TRBJ2-7	CASSLRTGGEQYF	TGCGCCAGCAGCTTAAGGACAGGAGGCGAGCAGTACTTC
-	few	TRBV18	TRBJ2-3	CASSRNRDSLAEIDF	TGTGCCAGCTCGCGGAACCGGGACAGTCTAGCGGAAATAGATTTT
TRBD1	-	TRBV12-3/TRBV12-4	TRBJ2-1	CASSLRTGTYNEQFF	TGTGCCAGCAGTTTAAGGACAGGGACCTACAATGAGCAGTTCTTC
-	few	TRBV5-1	TRBJ2-2	CASSLVPTLNTGELFF	TGCGCCAGCAGCTTGGTGCCAACCTTGAACACCGGGGAGCTGTTTTTT
-	many	TRBV5-8	TRBJ2-4	CASSLGGSKNIQYF	TGTGCCAGCAGCTTGGGGGGGTCCAAAAACATTCAGTACTTC
TRBD2	-	TRBV20-1	TRBJ2-3	CSALTSGYTDTQYF	TGCAGTGCTCTAACTAGCGGGTACACAGATACGCAGTATTTT
-	-	TRBV7-2	TRBJ2-5	CASSLNGGETQYF	TGTGCCAGCAGCTTAAACGGAGGAGAGACCCAGTACTTC
TRBD2	many	TRBV20-1	TRBJ2-7	CSALATSGGGEQYF	TGCAGTGCGCTCGCAACTAGCGGGGGTGGCGAGCAGTACTTC
-	many	TRBV20-1	TRBJ2-1	CSADRGRGVLNEQFF	TGCAGTGCTGACCGGGGGCGCGGAGTGCTCAATGAGCAGTTCTTC
TRBD1	many	TRBV24-1	TRBJ1-2	CATSEATGIGGYTF	TGTGCCACCAGTGAGGCGACAGGGATAGGTGGCTACACCTTC
-	few	TRBV19	TRBJ1-5	CASSTGVSRAQPQHF	TGTGCCAGTAGTACGGGGGTCTCCCGGGCTCAGCCCCAGCATTTT